This T cell receptor (beta chain) was captured in a study of CD8 T cells in ankylosing spondylitis. The germline V and J ends were trimmed by 7 bases and 3 bases, with 12 bases remaining between them. Germline V gives CDR1 SQVTM, CDR2 ANQGSEA. The CDR3 spans 12 residues. MiXCR, run by TCRdb on the 5' RACE reads, gives a single entry per CDR3 protein. The data contain 300,000 to 400,000 distinct CDR3 sequences, around 15% of them seen just once; the ten biggest clones take up approximately 1.1%. This clonotype originated in a male donor with ankylosing spondylitis or in good health (not recorded which). Input material: blood, either unsorted or a sorted T cell fraction (not recorded which). The chain is built from TRBV29-1 and TRBJ2-5; D remains unclear. The CDR3 here is CSALPFEETQYF. DNA for the CDR3: TGCAGCGCCCTCCCTTTCGAAGAGACCCAGTACTTC.